This T cell receptor beta chain is drawn from a study of cytomegalovirus exposure and HLA in healthy donors. This clone appeared a few times. Researchers ran the PCR with 60 Vbeta and 13 Jbeta primers. Profiling relied on immunoSEQ multiplex PCR, and the TCRdb table lists in-frame clones only, not all of them. The table shows more than 90,000 clones, with around 70% occurring only once. Germline V lookup: CDR1 MGHDK, CDR2 SYGVNS. The CDR3 length is 14 residues. The ends were cut back, 3 bases at V and 2 bases at J, with 8 bases in the middle. The origin of this receptor is a man in his fifties or sixties in good health and CMV-seronegative. The rearrangement links TRBV25-1 to TRBJ2-1; D is ambiguous. The sequencing sample was made of PBMCs. The CDR3 sequence is CASSERLAYNEQFF. Written as DNA, the CDR3 is TGTGCCAGCAGTGAGCGACTGGCCTACAATGAGCAGTTCTTC.